The present T cell receptor (beta chain) was sequenced within a study of blood T cell repertoires in COVID-19. Methods used by the authors: Scientists estimated how many nucleated cells there were by amplifying reference gene primers. Measured with immunoSEQ multiplex PCR; TCRdb has only the in-frame clones, and not every one. V, J and clone size were drawn from that table, and D and trimming were deduced from the DNA. In the table there are 75,000 to 95,000 clones, around four fifths of which are singletons. V was cut by 5 bases and J by 7 bases, with 12 bases left in between. The CDR3 covers 13 residues.

The clonotype originates from a man aged 50 or older with acute or convalescent COVID-19. This chain uses TRBV12-3 or TRBV12-4 with TRBJ2-1, with a possible D match to TRBD1 (6 bases). The sequenced sample consisted of peripheral blood. The CDR3 region has the DNA TGTGCCAGCAGTGCAAACAGGGTGAATGAGCAGTTCTTC. It codes for CASSANRVNEQFF.